This TCR beta chain was found in a study of OX40 agonist ivuxolimab in advanced cancers. Study-wide context: Ivuxolimab, which targeted the costimulatory receptor OX40 (CD134), was an agonistic, fully human IgG2 monoclonal antibody. Among the 50 to 55 dose-escalation patients, some 19 had hepatocellular carcinoma, 15 or so melanoma, 9 renal cell carcinoma and 9 head and neck cancer. Three dose-escalation patients achieved partial responses, one with hepatocellular carcinoma and two with cutaneous melanoma. Patients were allowed to have had prior anti-PD-1, anti-PD-L1 or anti-CTLA-4 therapy, and approximately 41% of the dose-escalation patients had previously received checkpoint inhibitors. Intravenous ivuxolimab was administered to patients every 2 weeks at six dose levels: 0.01, 0.1, 0.3, 1.5, 3 and 10 mg/kg. The purpose of peripheral TCRbeta sequencing was to test whether ivuxolimab changed TCR sequence diversity and led to clonal T-cell expansion. The paper describes the monotherapy dose-escalation part (N of about 54 patients) of the phase I trial of ivuxolimab. In the dose-escalation cohort, nearly 85% of patients were male, and the mean age was 60 years with a range of roughly 23 to 79. Summary of the overall study and its limitations: The antigen specificity of the clonally expanded peripheral T cells was not determined. Low levels of normalized T-cell clonal expansion were also seen in some patients who did not respond. At doses from 0.1 to 3.0 mg/kg, clonal expansion was seen in both CD4+ and CD8+ blood T cells between baseline and week 6. In partial responders in the 0.1-3.0 mg/kg groups, normalized peripheral clonal expansion was found to be among the lowest, especially among CD8+ T cells. After ivuxolimab, more expanded clones were found on average in CD8+ T cells than in CD4+ T cells.

Genomic DNA was extracted from sorted cells for sequencing of the TCRbeta CDR3 region. TCRbeta CDR3 regions were sequenced using the immunoSEQ Assay. In TCRdb, the immuneACCESS table is reduced to in-frame sequences with V and J assigned. These tables do not hold every clone; where another copy was compared, an unresolved V gene accounts for under half, and the others remain unexplained. This sample comprises around 70,000 clones, 85% of them detected only once. The leading ten clones occupy around 0.5% of the sample. The trial excluded patients who had a history of autoimmune disease or who were on systemic immunosuppression. Peripheral blood for TCR sequencing was drawn from every dose cohort at baseline, at cycle 4 day 1 and at cycle 7 day 1. The samples were drawn from a first-in-human, open-label, multicenter phase I dose-escalation trial of ivuxolimab. The trial enrolled adults with locally advanced or metastatic head and neck squamous cell, hepatocellular, melanoma or renal cell carcinoma. Before TCR sequencing, CD4+ and CD8+ T cells were separately sorted from peripheral blood.

As for this clone: There is no known antigen for this receptor. Base qualities are not at hand, and no much larger clone is one base apart.

The V end loses 2 bases and the J end loses 7 bases, and a stretch of 12 bases separates them. The germline V gene provides CDR1 MNHEY and CDR2 SVGAGI. The CDR3 runs 14 residues from the cysteine to the phenylalanine. The retained sequence is limited to the CDR3, 42 bases, with the frame set at the first base. The chain is assembled from TRBV6-5 and TRBJ1-5, and possibly TRBD1, on 6 matching bases. The sequence came from an adult with an advanced solid tumor such as melanoma, head and neck, liver or kidney cancer. The sample was CD4+ or CD8+ T cells sorted from blood, taken in a trial of the OX40 agonist ivuxolimab. In nucleotides, the sequence is TGTGCCAGCAGTTACACAGCAGGGGTACAGCCCCAGCATTTT. It specifies CASSYTAGVQPQHF.